The 28 T cell receptor beta chains below come from one sample, sequenced in a study of blood T cells in healthy people across ages. With a J-beta primer mix and a sample-barcoded 5' primer, a second PCR ran 7 to 11 cycles. TCRdb fed the 5' RACE reads into MiXCR, producing one record per CDR3 protein. Counted here are approximately 880,000 distinct CDR3 sequences, around 48% occurring once; the ten biggest clones make up about an eighth. What was sequenced was blood. The receptors derive from a man aged 25-40 years in good health.

This clonotype was detected a few times. The V gene is TRBV4-2, the J gene TRBJ2-1; 13 bases agree with TRBD2. The germline gives CDR1 LGHNA, CDR2 YNFKEQ. Trimming took 4 bases from V and 9 from J; bases not matched to a gene: 12. The CDR3 runs 17 residues. The CDR3 DNA follows: TGTGCCAGCAGCCCCGGATTACTAGCGGGGGGGCAGGGTGAGCAGTTCTTC. Translated, it gives CASSPGLLAGGQGEQFF.

The J gene is TRBJ2-5, the V gene TRBV29-1, with TRBD2 as a possible D gene (6 bases). The CDR3 extends over 12 amino acids. Trimming stripped 7 bases from V and 7 bases from J, with 16 bases between. Per germline, CDR1 SQVTM and CDR2 ANQGSEA. The CDR3 coding sequence is TGCAGCGGTGGGGAGGCCATGGGGACCCAGTACTTC. Translating it yields CSGGEAMGTQYF.

This chain links TRBV28 with TRBJ2-5, with a weak D call TRBD2 (5 bases). Germline V gene data show CDR1 as MDHEN and CDR2 as SYDVKM. This CDR3 contains 13 residues. Between the trimmed V and J ends, which lost 5 bases and 5 bases, there was a span of 12 bases. As DNA, the CDR3 is TGTGCCAGCAGTGTGACTATAGAGGAGACCCAGTACTTC. Encoded protein: CASSVTIEETQYF.

V usage is TRBV2 and J usage is TRBJ2-3; D gene ambiguous. Per germline, CDR1 SNHLY and CDR2 FYNNEI. The CDR3 length is 15 residues. With 3 bases removed from V and 0 bases from J, the gap between germline ends came to 10 bases. The CDR3: CASSEGRVSTDTQYF. DNA for the CDR3: TGTGCCAGCAGTGAGGGTCGTGTTAGCACAGATACGCAGTATTTT.

The chain joins TRBV4-2 to TRBJ2-6, with D tentatively TRBD1 or TRBD2 (5 bases each). The CDR3 contains 21 residues. V was cut by 4 bases and J by 3 bases, with 28 bases left in between. Germline V CDR1 and CDR2: LGHNA, YNFKEQ. CDR3: CASSRIKTPGTPGGGANVLTF. DNA of the CDR3: TGTGCCAGCAGCCGTATAAAGACTCCCGGGACCCCTGGAGGTGGGGCCAACGTCCTGACTTTC.

This clonotype was seen a few times. The chain combines TRBV29-1 with TRBJ2-3, with 8 bases fitting TRBD2. Unmatched junction bases numbered 9, after V lost 4 bases and J lost 3 bases. The CDR3 contains 15 residues. Per the germline V gene, CDR1 is SQVTM and CDR2 is ANQGSEA. In DNA form, the CDR3 reads TGCAGCGTTGGGGGAAGCGGGGGATTGACAGATACGCAGTATTTT. This sequence encodes CSVGGSGGLTDTQYF.

The chain combines TRBV28 with TRBJ1-1, with 8 bases fitting TRBD1. V lost 7 bases and J lost 3; bases outside the gene matches: 7. Germline V gives CDR1 MDHEN, CDR2 SYDVKM. This CDR3 spans 14 amino acids. CDR3 sequence (DNA): TGTGCCAGCACCTTCAAGGACAGGGACACTGAAGCTTTCTTT. It translates to CASTFKDRDTEAFF.

This clonotype has at least ten counts. The V gene is TRBV2, the J gene TRBJ1-4, with D possibly TRBD1 on 5 matching bases. Trimming cost V 5 bases and J 4 bases, with 11 bases left between them. The length of the CDR3 is 14 residues. In germline, CDR1 is SNHLY, CDR2 FYNNEI. CDR3 amino acids: CASSIRGVNEKLFF. In DNA form, the CDR3 reads TGTGCCAGCAGTATACGGGGCGTTAATGAAAAACTGTTTTTT. The variable domain in full, with the rest retrieved from reference TRBV2 and TRBJ1-4, is EPEVTQTPSHQVTQMGQEVILRCVPISNHLYFYWYRQILGQKVEFLVSFYNNEISEKSEIFDDQFSVERPDGSNFTLKIRSTKLEDSAMYFCASSIRGVNEKLFFGSGTQLSVL.

V gene TRBV6-5 combines with J gene TRBJ2-1; TRBD2 aligns across 7 bases. The trim removed 7 bases at V and 2 bases at J, leaving 2 bases unmatched. The CDR3 runs 13 residues. Germline V gene lookup returns CDR1 MNHEY and CDR2 SVGAGI. The CDR3 reads CASTAGAYNEQFF. In DNA, the CDR3 is TGTGCCAGCACGGCGGGGGCCTACAATGAGCAGTTCTTC.

This chain's CDR3 is CSAREELRQPQHF. The CDR3 nucleotides are TGCAGTGCTAGAGAGGAGTTAAGGCAGCCCCAGCATTTT. The chain is built from TRBV20-1 and TRBJ1-5; D is ambiguous. Between the trimmed V and J ends, which lost 0 bases and 7 bases, there was a span of 10 bases. CDR1 and CDR2 from the germline V gene are DFQATT and SNEGSKA (reference sequence). This CDR3 comprises 13 residues.

Only one count was recorded for this clonotype. The rearrangement links TRBV2 to TRBJ1-6; D gene unclear. V lost 0 bases, J lost 10 bases, and 13 bases lay in between. Germline lookup yields CDR1 SNHLY and CDR2 FYNNEI. This CDR3 is built from 15 residues. In DNA, the CDR3 is TGTGCCAGCAGTGAAGCGGTAACGAGAAGGTCACCCCTCCACTTT. This encodes CASSEAVTRRSPLHF.

The V call is TRBV6-2 or TRBV6-3, the J call TRBJ1-1, with a tentative D call TRBD1 (6 bases). The CDR3 runs to 13 residues. CDR1 is MNHEY, CDR2 SVGEGT, per germline. The germline V and J ends were trimmed by 5 bases and 8 bases, with 15 bases remaining between them. CDR3 residues: CASSRGAPVEAFF. In DNA form, the CDR3 reads TGTGCCAGCAGTCGGGGGGCCCCAGTGGAAGCTTTCTTT.

V usage is TRBV10-3 and J usage is TRBJ2-3; 11 bases line up with TRBD2. The CDR3 length is 16 residues. With 2 bases clipped from V and 1 base from J, the junction kept 2 bases outside the gene matches. The germline V gene has CDR1 ENHRY and CDR2 SYGVKD. Here the CDR3 reads CAISEGLAGGTDTQYF. The CDR3 region has the DNA TGTGCCATCAGTGAGGGACTAGCGGGTGGCACAGATACGCAGTATTTT.

To note about this clonotype: At one end, the junction sequence differs from germline, possibly due to a read error. The V call is TRBV5-6, the J call TRBJ2-1; D gene ambiguous. Per the germline V gene, CDR1 is SGHDT and CDR2 is YYEEEE. There are 13 residues in the CDR3. CDR3 DNA: TGTGCCAGCAGCTTGGTGGAATTAGATGAGCAGTTATTC. The encoded protein is CASSLVELDEQLF.

This clonotype showed up just once. The CDR3 loop is CWTQGASYGYTF. CDR3 sequence (DNA): TGCTGGACTCAGGGGGCGAGCTATGGCTACACCTTC. The chain recombines TRBV29-1 with TRBJ1-2, with 8 bases identical to TRBD1. Germline V lookup: CDR1 SQVTM, CDR2 ANQGSEA. This CDR3 is built from 12 residues.

This clonotype turned up a few times. The J gene is TRBJ2-5, the V gene TRBV7-8; D not certain. The J call may be wrong; the DNA end is better matched by TRBJ2-7. Germline V gene sequence: CDR1 SGHVS, CDR2 FQNEAQ. The length of the CDR3 is 12 residues. Here the CDR3 DNA reads TGTGCCAGCATTGGGCAGCCTTACGAGCAGTACTTC. Translated, it gives CASIGQPYEQYF.

CDR3 DNA: TGTGCCAGCAGTATCCAAACAGGGGTCAATTCACCCCTCCACTTT. Protein sequence: CASSIQTGVNSPLHF. This chain uses TRBV27 with TRBJ1-6; 7 nucleotides agree with TRBD1. The length of the CDR3 is 15 residues. With 5 bases clipped from V and 7 bases from J, the junction kept 8 bases outside the gene matches. Germline assignment: CDR1 MNHEY and CDR2 SMNVEV (reference sequence).

CDR3 amino acids: CASRLGVAGANVLTF. CDR3 nucleotide sequence: TGTGCCAGCAGGCTTGGAGTAGCCGGGGCCAACGTCCTGACTTTC. The chain is built from TRBV2 and TRBJ2-6; no reliable D call. The CDR3 consists of 15 residues. Trimming cost V 6 bases and J 4 bases, with 13 bases left between them. Germline lookup yields CDR1 SNHLY and CDR2 FYNNEI.

This clonotype was seen only a few times. The chain links TRBV3-1 to TRBJ2-4; D not certain. TRBJ2-7 explains the end of the DNA better; the J call may be wrong. Germline CDR1 is LGHDT and CDR2 is YNNKEL (reference sequence). CDR3 length equals 14 residues. CDR3 in DNA: TGTGCCAGCAGCCAAGTGTCTGTTGCGGACGAGCAGTACTTC. Protein sequence: CASSQVSVADEQYF.

The genes are TRBV6-6 and TRBJ1-5; D is undetermined. This CDR3 has 13 amino acids. V gave up 5 bases and J gave up 1 base, with 6 bases separating them. In germline, CDR1 is MNHNY, CDR2 SVGAGI (reference sequence). CDR3 DNA sequence: TGTGCCAGCAGTGCCTGGAGCAATCAGCCCCAGCATTTT. Translating gives CASSAWSNQPQHF.

This clonotype was found a few times. The gene calls are TRBV10-3 and TRBJ2-7; the match to TRBD2 covers 11 bases. Germline values: CDR1 ENHRY, CDR2 SYGVKD. The trim removed 9 bases at V and 3 bases at J, leaving 1 base unmatched. The CDR3 spans 12 residues. The CDR3 loop reads CAMGTSGYEQYF. The CDR3 DNA follows: TGTGCCATGGGGACTAGCGGCTACGAGCAGTACTTC.

The chain uses TRBV2 and TRBJ2-6; D might be TRBD2 (6 bases). This CDR3 spans 17 amino acids. CDR1 is SNHLY, CDR2 FYNNEI, per germline. The germline V and J ends were trimmed by 3 bases and 2 bases, with 14 bases remaining between them. CDR3 DNA: TGTGCCAGCAGTGAGTGGGCGGGAACTCCTGGGGCCAACGTCCTGACTTTC. Protein: CASSEWAGTPGANVLTF.

The chain couples TRBV10-3 to TRBJ1-2; the D is unclear. Germline V gene lookup returns CDR1 ENHRY and CDR2 SYGVKD. CDR3 length equals 12 residues. Trimming stripped 7 bases from V and 4 bases from J, with 10 bases between. This CDR3 reads CAIKVPIYGYTF. CDR3 bases: TGTGCCATCAAGGTACCTATCTATGGCTACACCTTC.

V gene TRBV5-4 combines with J gene TRBJ2-5; 7 nucleotides line up with TRBD1. CDR1 and CDR2 from the germline V gene are SGHNT and YYREEE (reference sequence). The CDR3 loop spans 16 amino acids. Trimming removed 0 bases from V and 0 bases from J; junction bases left unmatched: 5. The CDR3 sequence is CASSLEADRYQETQYF. In nucleotides, the CDR3 is TGTGCCAGCAGCTTGGAGGCGGACAGGTACCAAGAGACCCAGTACTTC.

The gene calls are TRBV29-1 and TRBJ1-2; TRBD1 aligns across 7 bases. Per germline, CDR1 SQVTM and CDR2 ANQGSEA. The CDR3 spans 16 residues. With V trimmed by 0 bases and J by 4 bases, 11 bases remained unmatched. CDR3 bases: TGCAGCGTTGAAGACGGTACAGGGGATTGGGGCTATGGCTACACCTTC. This sequence encodes CSVEDGTGDWGYGYTF.

This clonotype was observed many times. The chain has TRBV20-1 and TRBJ2-7, with D perhaps TRBD1 or TRBD2 (7 bases each). Between the trimmed V and J ends, which lost 5 bases and 4 bases, there was a span of 21 bases. The V gene's germline CDR1 is DFQATT and CDR2 SNEGSKA (reference sequence). The CDR3 spans 15 residues. The CDR3 loop is CSALARGREPYEQYF. In nucleotides, the CDR3 is TGCAGTGCTCTCGCTAGGGGGCGGGAGCCATACGAGCAGTACTTC.

V usage is TRBV9 and J usage is TRBJ2-5; D ambiguous. CDR1 and CDR2 from the germline V gene are SGDLS and YYNGEE. The CDR3 totals 14 residues. V lost 3 bases and J lost 0, with 9 bases in between. The CDR3 sequence is CASSGTAYQETQYF. In DNA form, the CDR3 reads TGTGCCAGCAGCGGCACAGCGTACCAAGAGACCCAGTACTTC.

This clonotype was picked up a small number of times. The V call is TRBV20-1, the J call TRBJ2-3, with D hard to call. Per germline, CDR1 DFQATT and CDR2 SNEGSKA (reference sequence). Between the trimmed V and J ends, which lost 3 bases and 4 bases, there was a span of 11 bases. CDR3 length equals 13 residues. DNA of the CDR3: TGCAGTGCTAGTCCCACGTTTGCAGATACGCAGTATTTT. This sequence encodes CSASPTFADTQYF.